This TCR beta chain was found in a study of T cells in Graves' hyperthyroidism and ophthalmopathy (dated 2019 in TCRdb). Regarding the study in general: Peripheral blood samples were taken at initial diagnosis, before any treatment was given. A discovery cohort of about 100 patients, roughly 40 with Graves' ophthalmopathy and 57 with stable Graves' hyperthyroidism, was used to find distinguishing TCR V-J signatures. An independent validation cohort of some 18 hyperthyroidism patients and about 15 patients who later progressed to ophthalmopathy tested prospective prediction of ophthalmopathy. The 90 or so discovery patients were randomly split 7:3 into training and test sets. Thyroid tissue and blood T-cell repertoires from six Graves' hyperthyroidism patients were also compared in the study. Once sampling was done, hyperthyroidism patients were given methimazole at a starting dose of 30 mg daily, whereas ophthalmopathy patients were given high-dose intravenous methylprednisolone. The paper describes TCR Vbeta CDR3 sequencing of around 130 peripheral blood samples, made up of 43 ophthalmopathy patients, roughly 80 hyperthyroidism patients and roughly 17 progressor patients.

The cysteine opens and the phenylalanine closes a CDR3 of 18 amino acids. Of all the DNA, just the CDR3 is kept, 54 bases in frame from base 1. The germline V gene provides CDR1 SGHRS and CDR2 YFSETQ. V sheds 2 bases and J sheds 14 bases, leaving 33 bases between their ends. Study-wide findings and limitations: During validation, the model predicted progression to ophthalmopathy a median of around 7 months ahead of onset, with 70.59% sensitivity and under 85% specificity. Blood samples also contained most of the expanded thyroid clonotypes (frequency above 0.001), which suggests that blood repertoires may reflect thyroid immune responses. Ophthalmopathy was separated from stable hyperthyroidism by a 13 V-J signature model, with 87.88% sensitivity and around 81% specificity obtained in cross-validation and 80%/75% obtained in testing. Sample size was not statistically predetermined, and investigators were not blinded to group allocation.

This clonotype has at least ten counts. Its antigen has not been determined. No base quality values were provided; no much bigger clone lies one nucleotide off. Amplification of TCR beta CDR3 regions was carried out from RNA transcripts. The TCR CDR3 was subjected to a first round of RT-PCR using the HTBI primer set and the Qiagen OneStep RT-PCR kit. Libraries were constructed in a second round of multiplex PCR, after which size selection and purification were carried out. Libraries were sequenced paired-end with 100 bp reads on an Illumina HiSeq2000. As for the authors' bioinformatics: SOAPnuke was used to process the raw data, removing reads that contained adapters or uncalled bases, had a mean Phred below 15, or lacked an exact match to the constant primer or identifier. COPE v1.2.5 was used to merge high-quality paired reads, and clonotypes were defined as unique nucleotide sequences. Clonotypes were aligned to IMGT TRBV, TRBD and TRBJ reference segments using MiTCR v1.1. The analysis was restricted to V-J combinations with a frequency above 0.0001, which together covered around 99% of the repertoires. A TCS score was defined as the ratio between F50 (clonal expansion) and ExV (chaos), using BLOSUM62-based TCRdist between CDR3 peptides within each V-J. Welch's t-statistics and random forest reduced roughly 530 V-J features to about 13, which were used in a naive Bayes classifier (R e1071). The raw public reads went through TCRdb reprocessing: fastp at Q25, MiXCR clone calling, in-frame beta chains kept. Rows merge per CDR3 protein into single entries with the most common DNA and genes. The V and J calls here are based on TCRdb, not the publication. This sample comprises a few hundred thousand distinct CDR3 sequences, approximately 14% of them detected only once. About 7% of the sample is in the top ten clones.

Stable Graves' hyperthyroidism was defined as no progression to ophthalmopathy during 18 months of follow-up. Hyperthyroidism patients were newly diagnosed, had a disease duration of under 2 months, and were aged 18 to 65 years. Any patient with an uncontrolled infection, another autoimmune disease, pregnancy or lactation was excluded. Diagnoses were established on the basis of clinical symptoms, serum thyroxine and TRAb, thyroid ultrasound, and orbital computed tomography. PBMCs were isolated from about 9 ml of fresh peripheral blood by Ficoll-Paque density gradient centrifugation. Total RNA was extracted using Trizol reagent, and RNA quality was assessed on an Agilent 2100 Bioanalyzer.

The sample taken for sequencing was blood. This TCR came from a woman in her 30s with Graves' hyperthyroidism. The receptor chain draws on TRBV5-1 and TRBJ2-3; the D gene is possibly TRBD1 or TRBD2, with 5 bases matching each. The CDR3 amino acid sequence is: CASSLWTGTSDIAQMRYF. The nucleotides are TGCGCCAGCAGCTTATGGACCGGGACGTCGGACATTGCACAGATGAGGTATTTT.